This T cell receptor beta chain was recovered during a study of Ad26.COV2.S vaccination and SARS-CoV-2 variants. Overall study: Intramuscularly, Ad26.COV2.S was given either once or twice, 56 days apart. The study's findings and limits: Those who received the vaccine showed greater spike-specific TCR breadth than those given placebo. Breadth of non-spike TCRs did not differ between vaccinees and placebo recipients.

The method was immunoSEQ multiplex PCR; TCRdb's version includes in-frame clones alone and lacks a portion of them. The table lists hundreds of thousands of clones, about 88% of them singletons, with around 3.3% in the top ten. The V end lost 4 bases, the J end lost 0 bases, and 10 bases lay between the germline ends. The CDR3 extends over 15 amino acids. Germline V gene lookup returns CDR1 SGDLS and CDR2 YYNGEE. Treatment denoted: some 20 received Ad26.COV2.S at low or high dose, single or two shots; about five received placebo; per-sample allocation not given. At day 63 after the first vaccine or placebo injection, samples were drawn. An adult donor aged 18-55 years was enrolled in Boston. To note about this clone: Antigen: not known.

V usage is TRBV9 and J usage is TRBJ1-4, with TRBD1 as a possible D gene (6 bases). Sequenced material: peripheral blood, taken in a trial of Ad26.COV2.S vaccine versus placebo. The origin of this receptor is a person between 18 and 60 years old who received the Ad26.COV2.S COVID-19 vaccine or a placebo. Here the CDR3 reads CASSFTGSTNEKLFF. The CDR3 DNA is TGTGCCAGCAGCTTTACAGGGTCAACTAATGAAAAACTGTTTTTT.